Listed below are T cell receptor beta chains from one sample, sequenced in a study of beta chain features in type 1 diabetes. Here immunoSEQ multiplex PCR was the method, and the copy in TCRdb shows in-frame clones only, minus some. Found here are 600,000 to 750,000 clones, around 12% of them singletons; the top ten hold more than 0.09%. Material for sequencing was naive CD4+ T cells from blood. Receptors originate from a man aged 25-45 years with type 1 diabetes. Each CDR3 is given without its conserved first and last residue.

V gene: TRBV28; J gene: TRBJ1-2; CDR3 protein: ATRQGNYGYT
V gene: TRBV7-2; J gene: TRBJ2-5; CDR3 protein: ASSLGRETQY
V gene: TRBV28; J gene: TRBJ2-4; CDR3 protein: ASSLLGGQSY
V gene: TRBV6-6; J gene: TRBJ1-2; CDR3 protein: ASSYPDRDRGYGYT
V gene: TRBV9; J gene: TRBJ1-1; CDR3 protein: ASRAALGTEAF
V gene: TRBV5-1; J gene: TRBJ2-3; CDR3 protein: ASSLVAGGRDTQY
V gene: TRBV30; J gene: TRBJ1-5; CDR3 protein: AWSVGGRPQH
V gene: TRBV6-4; J gene: TRBJ2-1; CDR3 protein: ASSETGGFNEQF
V gene: TRBV30; J gene: TRBJ2-5; CDR3 protein: AWRRDTKETQY
V gene: TRBV18; J gene: TRBJ1-5; CDR3 protein: ASSRGQVDQPQH
V gene: TRBV7-3; J gene: TRBJ2-5; CDR3 protein: ASSPGHAGETQY
V gene: TRBV4-3; J gene: TRBJ2-1; CDR3 protein: ASSQDPLNNEQF
V gene: TRBV6-7; J gene: TRBJ2-1; CDR3 protein: ASSYCAGERVRHNEQF
V gene: TRBV7-3; J gene: TRBJ2-2; CDR3 protein: ASSLTSGLTGELF
V gene: TRBV7-2; J gene: TRBJ1-1; CDR3 protein: ASSSPFGQMNTEAF
V gene: TRBV11-2; J gene: TRBJ2-1; CDR3 protein: ASSLARSSYNEQF
V gene: TRBV6-1; J gene: TRBJ1-2; CDR3 protein: ASTLNRGSNYGYT
V gene: TRBV6-5; J gene: TRBJ1-5; CDR3 protein: ASSYSAGASNQPQH
V gene: TRBV4-2; J gene: TRBJ1-3; CDR3 protein: ASSQEPGGGNTIY
V gene: TRBV7-9; J gene: TRBJ2-5; CDR3 protein: ASSFTMGTQY
V gene: TRBV2; J gene: TRBJ1-5; CDR3 protein: ASSWIGGPQH
V gene: TRBV6-1; J gene: TRBJ2-5; CDR3 protein: ASSGTWKETQY
V gene: TRBV7-9; J gene: TRBJ2-3; CDR3 protein: ASSFREQGDTQY
V gene: TRBV27; J gene: TRBJ1-2; CDR3 protein: ASSKYLDTSSRNYGYT
V gene: TRBV5-1; J gene: TRBJ2-1; CDR3 protein: ASSLGPRDRVGNEQF
V gene: TRBV7-2; J gene: TRBJ2-1; CDR3 protein: ASSFRQVMSGNEQF
V gene: TRBV7-2; J gene: TRBJ2-7; CDR3 protein: ASSLSSQIPYEQY
V gene: TRBV7-7; J gene: TRBJ2-7; CDR3 protein: ASSLDFVGEQY
V gene: TRBV5-1; J gene: TRBJ2-3; CDR3 protein: ASSLYGAEGTGTDTQY
V gene: TRBV10-2; J gene: TRBJ1-3; CDR3 protein: ASSEWGNTIY
V gene: TRBV5-1; J gene: TRBJ2-3; CDR3 protein: ASSLAPLVGTASTDTQY
V gene: TRBV7-2; J gene: TRBJ1-5; CDR3 protein: ASSLASQGNNQPQH
V gene: TRBV30; J gene: TRBJ1-2; CDR3 protein: AWTRTGPNGYT
V gene: TRBV2; J gene: TRBJ2-4; CDR3 protein: ASSERGRGENIQY
V gene: TRBV28; J gene: TRBJ1-5; CDR3 protein: ASSPGPGGNQPQH
V gene: TRBV25-1; J gene: TRBJ1-4; CDR3 protein: ASSERGGTGPEKLF
V gene: TRBV27; J gene: TRBJ2-2; CDR3 protein: ASRTNTVNTGELF
V gene: TRBV11-3; J gene: TRBJ2-5; CDR3 protein: ASSLVPLETQY